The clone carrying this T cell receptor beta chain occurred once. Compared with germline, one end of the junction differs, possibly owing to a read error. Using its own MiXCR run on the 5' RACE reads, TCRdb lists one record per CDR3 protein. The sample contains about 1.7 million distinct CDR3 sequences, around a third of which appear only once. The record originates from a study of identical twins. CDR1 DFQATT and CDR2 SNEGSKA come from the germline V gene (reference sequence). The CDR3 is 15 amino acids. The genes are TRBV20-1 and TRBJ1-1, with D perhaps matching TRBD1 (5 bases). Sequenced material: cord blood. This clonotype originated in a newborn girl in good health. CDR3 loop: CSAGDRWGRPTEAFF. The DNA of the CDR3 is TGCAGTGCTGGAGATCGTTGGGGCAGACCCACTGAAGCTTTCTTT.